This TCR beta chain derives from a study of shared clonotypes between healthy human individuals. As for the study in general: Per donor, three plates held CD4 naive cells, three held CD4 memory, two held CD8 naive and one held CD8 memory.

The study's findings and limits: The study drew on few donors, limiting represented genetic and exposure-history diversity.

The CDR3 spans 12 residues. CDR1 SQVTM and CDR2 ANQGSEA come from the germline V gene. As processed by the authors: Filtering of immunoSEQ junctional sequences could not match full-length read filtering. TCRdb's copy holds only in-frame clones and misses some; the assay was immunoSEQ multiplex PCR. That table is the source of V, J and clone size, and D and trimming were worked out from the DNA. In the table there are 2,500,000 or so clones, 80% to 95% of which are singletons. This clone was seen more than once but under ten times. The antigen remains unidentified. This clonotype originated in a man aged 18 to 30 in good health. Some clones in this sample may be carry-over from other donors' samples. The sequenced sample was naive CD4+ T cells from PBMCs. Indicated subset: CD45RA+ positively selected. The chain links TRBV29-1 to TRBJ1-2; D remains unclear. The CDR3 coding sequence is TGCCGGTCTCATTCAGGAACCTATGGCTACACCTTC. Amino acids: CRSHSGTYGYTF.